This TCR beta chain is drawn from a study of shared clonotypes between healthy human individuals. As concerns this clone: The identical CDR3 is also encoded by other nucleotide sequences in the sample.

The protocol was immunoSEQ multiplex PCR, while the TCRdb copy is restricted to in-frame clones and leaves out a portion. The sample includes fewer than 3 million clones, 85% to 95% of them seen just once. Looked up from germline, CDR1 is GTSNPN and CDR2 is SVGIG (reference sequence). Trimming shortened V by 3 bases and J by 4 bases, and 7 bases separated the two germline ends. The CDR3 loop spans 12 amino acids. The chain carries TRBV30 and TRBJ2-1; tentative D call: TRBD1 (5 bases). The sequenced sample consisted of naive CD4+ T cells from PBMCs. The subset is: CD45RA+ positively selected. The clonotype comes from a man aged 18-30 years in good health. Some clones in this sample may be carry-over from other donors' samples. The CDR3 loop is CAWSRVYNEQFF. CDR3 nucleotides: TGTGCCTGGAGCAGGGTTTACAATGAGCAGTTCTTC.